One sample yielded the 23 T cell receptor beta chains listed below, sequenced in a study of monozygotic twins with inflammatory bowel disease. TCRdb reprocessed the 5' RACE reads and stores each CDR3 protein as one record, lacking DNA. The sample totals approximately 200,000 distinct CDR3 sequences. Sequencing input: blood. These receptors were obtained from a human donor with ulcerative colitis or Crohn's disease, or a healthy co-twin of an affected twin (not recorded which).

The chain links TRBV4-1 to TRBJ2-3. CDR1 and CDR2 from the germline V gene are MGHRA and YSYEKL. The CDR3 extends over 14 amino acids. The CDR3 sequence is CASSQEVSTDTQYF.

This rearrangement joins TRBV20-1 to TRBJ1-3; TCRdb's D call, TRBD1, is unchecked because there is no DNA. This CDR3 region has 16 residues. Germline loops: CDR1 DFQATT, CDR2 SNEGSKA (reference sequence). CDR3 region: CSASRFDRGPGNTIYF.

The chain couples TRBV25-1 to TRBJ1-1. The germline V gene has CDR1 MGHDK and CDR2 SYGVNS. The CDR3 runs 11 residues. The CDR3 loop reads CASSDSLLAFF.

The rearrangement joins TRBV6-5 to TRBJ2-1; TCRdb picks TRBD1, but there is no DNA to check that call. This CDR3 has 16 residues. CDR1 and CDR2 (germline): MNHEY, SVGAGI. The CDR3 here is CASRLTTGDGYNEQFF.

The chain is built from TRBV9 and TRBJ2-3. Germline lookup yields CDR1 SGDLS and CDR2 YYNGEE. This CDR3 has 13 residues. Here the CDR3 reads CASSGGMRDTQYF.

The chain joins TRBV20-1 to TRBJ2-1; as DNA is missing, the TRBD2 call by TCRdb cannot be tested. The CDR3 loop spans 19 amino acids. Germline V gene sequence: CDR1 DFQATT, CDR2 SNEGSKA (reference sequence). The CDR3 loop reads CSARSGTSGGVRSYNEQFF.

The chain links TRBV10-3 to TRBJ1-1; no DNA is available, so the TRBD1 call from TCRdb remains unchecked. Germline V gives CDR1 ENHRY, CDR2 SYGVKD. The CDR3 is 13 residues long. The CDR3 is CAIRPTENTEAFF.

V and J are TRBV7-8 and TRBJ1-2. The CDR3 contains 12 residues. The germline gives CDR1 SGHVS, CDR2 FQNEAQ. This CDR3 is CASSPTSSGYTF.

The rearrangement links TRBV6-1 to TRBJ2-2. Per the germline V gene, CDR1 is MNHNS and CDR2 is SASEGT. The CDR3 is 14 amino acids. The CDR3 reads CASIDGANTGELFF.

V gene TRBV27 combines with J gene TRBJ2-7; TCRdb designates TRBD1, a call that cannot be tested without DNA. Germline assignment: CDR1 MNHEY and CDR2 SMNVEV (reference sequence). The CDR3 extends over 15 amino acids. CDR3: CASSTGTAPKYEQYF.

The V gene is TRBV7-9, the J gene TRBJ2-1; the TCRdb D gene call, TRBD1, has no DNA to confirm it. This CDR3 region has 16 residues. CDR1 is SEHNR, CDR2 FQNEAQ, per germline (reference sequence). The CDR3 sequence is CASRSSGGGSYNEQFF.

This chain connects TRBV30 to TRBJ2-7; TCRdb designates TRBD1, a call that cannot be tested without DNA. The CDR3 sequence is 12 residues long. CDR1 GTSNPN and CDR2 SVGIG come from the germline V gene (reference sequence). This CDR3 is CAWSLSAYEQYF.

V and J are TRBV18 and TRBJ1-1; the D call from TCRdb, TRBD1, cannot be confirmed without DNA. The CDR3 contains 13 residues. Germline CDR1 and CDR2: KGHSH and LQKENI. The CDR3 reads CASSEGQNTEAFF.

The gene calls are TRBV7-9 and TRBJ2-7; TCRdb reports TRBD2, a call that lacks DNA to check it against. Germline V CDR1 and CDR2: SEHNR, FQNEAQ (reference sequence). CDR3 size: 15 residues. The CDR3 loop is CASSLVSLASAEQYF. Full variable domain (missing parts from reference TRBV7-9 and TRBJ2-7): DTGVSQNPRHKITKRGQNVTFRCDPISEHNRLYWYRQTLGQGPEFLTYFQNEAQLEKSRLLSDRFSAERPKGSFSTLEIQRTEQGDSAMYLCASSLVSLASAEQYFGPGTRLTVT.

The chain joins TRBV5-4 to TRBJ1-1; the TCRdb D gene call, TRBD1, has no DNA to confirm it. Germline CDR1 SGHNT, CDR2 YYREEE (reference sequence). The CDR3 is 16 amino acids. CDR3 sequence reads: CASSATGTRPNTEAFF.

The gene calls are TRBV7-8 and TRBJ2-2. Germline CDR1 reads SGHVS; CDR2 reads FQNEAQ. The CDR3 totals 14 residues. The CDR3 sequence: CASNLSKNTGELFF.

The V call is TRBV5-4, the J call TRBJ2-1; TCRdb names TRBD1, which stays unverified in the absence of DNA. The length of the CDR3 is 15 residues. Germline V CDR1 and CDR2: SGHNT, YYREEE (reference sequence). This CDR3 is CASSQGFPTYNEQFF.

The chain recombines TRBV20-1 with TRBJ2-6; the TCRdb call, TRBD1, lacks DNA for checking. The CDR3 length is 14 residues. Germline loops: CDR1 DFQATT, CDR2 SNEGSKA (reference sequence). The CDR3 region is CSARGGLGANVLTF.

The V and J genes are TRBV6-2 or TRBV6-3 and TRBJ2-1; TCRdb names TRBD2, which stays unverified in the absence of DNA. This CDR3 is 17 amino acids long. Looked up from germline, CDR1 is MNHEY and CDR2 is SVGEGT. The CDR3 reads CASGTIAGGPSYNEQFF.

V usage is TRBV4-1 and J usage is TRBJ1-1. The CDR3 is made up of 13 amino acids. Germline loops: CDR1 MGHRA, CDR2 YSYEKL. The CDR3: CASSQGSSTEAFF.

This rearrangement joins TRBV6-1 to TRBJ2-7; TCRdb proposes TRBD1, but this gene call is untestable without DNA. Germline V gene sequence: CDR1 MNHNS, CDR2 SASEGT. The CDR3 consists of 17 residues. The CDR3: CASSPSPGSEDSYEQYF.

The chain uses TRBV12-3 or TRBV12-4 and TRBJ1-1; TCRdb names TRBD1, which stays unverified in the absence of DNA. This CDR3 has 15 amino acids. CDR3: CASSFRGNGNTEAFF.

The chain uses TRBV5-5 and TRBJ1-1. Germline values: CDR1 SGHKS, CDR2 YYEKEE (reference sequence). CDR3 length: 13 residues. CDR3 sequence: CASSLMVNTEAFF. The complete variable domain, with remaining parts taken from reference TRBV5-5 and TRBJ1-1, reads DAGVTQSPTHLIKTRGQQVTLRCSPISGHKSVSWYQQVLGQGPQFIFQYYEKEERGRGNFPDRFSARQFPNYSSELNVNALLLGDSALYLCASSLMVNTEAFFGQGTRLTVV.